The 6 T cell receptor beta chains below come from one sample, sequenced in a study of long-term antiretroviral therapy in people with HIV. At the survey level, the v3.0 immunoSEQ assay was run. Sequenced by immunoSEQ multiplex PCR; TCRdb stores in-frame clones only, minus some. Of 30,000 to 40,000 clones listed, roughly 85% are singletons. Specimen: unsorted PBMCs, collected approximately 3.3 years after starting antiretroviral therapy. The receptor source for this set is a man between 18 and 29 years old with HIV.

The chain couples TRBV7-8 to TRBJ1-1, with D possibly TRBD1 on 5 matching bases. The ends were cut back, 5 bases at V and 5 bases at J, with 18 bases in the middle. This CDR3 contains 15 residues. Germline V gene lookup returns CDR1 SGHVS and CDR2 FQNEAQ. The CDR3 is CASSLGLRGKTEAFF. The CDR3 bases are TGTGCCAGCAGCCTTGGACTCCGGGGGAAGACTGAAGCTTTCTTT.

V usage is TRBV2 and J usage is TRBJ2-7; TRBD2 matches at 10 bases. V shed 3 bases and J 4 bases; nucleotides not matched to a gene: 6. Germline V gene lookup returns CDR1 SNHLY and CDR2 FYNNEI. The CDR3 has 15 residues. CDR3 in amino acids: CASSEGPSGSYEQYF. The CDR3, as DNA: TGTGCCAGCAGTGAGGGTCCTAGCGGGAGTTACGAGCAGTACTTC.

The rearrangement uses TRBV19 and TRBJ2-2; D remains unclear. This CDR3 has 12 residues. Trimming took off 5 bases at V and 6 bases at J, with 7 bases between the two ends. Looked up from germline, CDR1 is LNHDA and CDR2 is SQIVND (reference sequence). The CDR3 sequence is CASSRQPGELFF. Written as DNA, the CDR3 is TGTGCCAGTAGTCGGCAACCCGGGGAGCTGTTTTTT.

The sample holds one count of this clone. The genes are TRBV14 and TRBJ2-3; D gene unclear. Deletions cut 4 bases from V and 5 bases from J, with 10 bases between. Per the germline V gene, CDR1 is SGHDN and CDR2 is FVKESK. The CDR3 sequence is 13 residues long. For the CDR3, the DNA is TGTGCCAGCAGCCCCTCTACTGAAGATACGCAGTATTTT. It encodes CASSPSTEDTQYF.

The chain couples TRBV28 to TRBJ2-7; D possibly corresponds to TRBD2 (6 bases). The CDR3 length is 14 residues. Germline CDR1 is MDHEN and CDR2 is SYDVKM. Trimming cost V 9 bases and J 0 bases, with 15 bases left between them. The CDR3 region is CASLTRPPSYEQYF. CDR3 sequence (DNA): TGTGCCAGTTTGACTAGGCCTCCCTCCTACGAGCAGTACTTC.

Relative to its sample, this clone is medium-sized. The CDR3 DNA reads as TGTGCCAGCAGCCAAGACCTCGGTACCTTCTATGGCTACACCTTC. It is translated as CASSQDLGTFYGYTF. V usage is TRBV14 and J usage is TRBJ1-2; D uncertain. Trimming shortened V by 0 bases and J by 4 bases, and 12 bases separated the two germline ends. Germline assignment: CDR1 SGHDN and CDR2 FVKESK. The CDR3 has 15 residues.